The 17 T cell receptor beta chains presented below share a single source sample, sequenced in a study of blood T cell repertoires in COVID-19. Assay used: immunoSEQ multiplex PCR; TCRdb lists only in-frame clones, some missing. Seen here are roughly 100,000 clones, roughly 84% observed once, and the top ten hold roughly 13%. Sample: peripheral blood. These receptors originate from a human donor in a cohort sampled during active or convalescent COVID-19.

The genes are TRBV5-1 and TRBJ2-1; 8 positions match TRBD2. J was trimmed by 6 bases and V by 0 bases; bases with no gene match: 5. Germline V gene data show CDR1 as SGHRS and CDR2 as YFSETQ. The CDR3 runs to 15 residues. CDR3 DNA sequence: TGCGCCAGCAGCTTGGTCGGGGGACTAGTCAATGAGCAGTTCTTC. Translation gives CASSLVGGLVNEQFF.

The sample holds one count of this clone. The rearrangement uses TRBV7-2 and TRBJ2-1; 9 bases match TRBD2. Unmatched junction bases numbered 2, after V lost 1 base and J lost 4 bases. This CDR3 comprises 15 residues. CDR1 SGHTA and CDR2 FQGNSA come from the germline V gene. CDR3 sequence reads: CASSLDLAGYNEQFF. The CDR3 DNA reads as TGTGCCAGCAGCTTAGATCTAGCGGGGTACAATGAGCAGTTCTTC.

The chain has TRBV18 and TRBJ2-7; D call uncertain. Deletions cut 1 base from V and 6 bases from J, with 10 bases between. Germline CDR1 KGHSH, CDR2 LQKENI. The CDR3 is made up of 13 amino acids. The CDR3 sequence: CASSPLVRSEQYF. CDR3 nucleotide sequence: TGTGCCAGCTCACCACTCGTAAGGAGCGAGCAGTACTTC.

The chain recombines TRBV12-3 or TRBV12-4 with TRBJ1-2; 7 bases match TRBD1. This CDR3 is 13 amino acids long. V shed 7 bases, J shed 8 bases, and the junction held 10 bases outside the gene matches. The CDR3: CASILRQGEGYTF. CDR3 coding DNA: TGTGCCAGCATCCTGCGACAGGGAGAGGGCTACACCTTC.

The chain recombines TRBV5-4 with TRBJ2-1; 7 bases align to TRBD1. Looked up from germline, CDR1 is SGHNT and CDR2 is YYREEE (reference sequence). V was pared by 4 bases and J by 4 bases, with 5 bases of the junction left unmatched. This CDR3 has 14 residues. CDR3 in DNA: TGTGCCAGCAGCCCCAGGGGGAGTTACAATGAGCAGTTCTTC. It codes for CASSPRGSYNEQFF.

The V call is TRBV19, the J call TRBJ2-7, with 7 positions matching TRBD1. Germline V gives CDR1 LNHDA, CDR2 SQIVND (reference sequence). The V gene end was trimmed by 4 bases and the J gene end by 1 base; junction bases not matched to a gene: 4. The CDR3 runs 14 residues. The CDR3 sequence is CASSTKGQSYEQYF. The CDR3, as DNA: TGTGCCAGTAGTACCAAGGGACAGTCCTACGAGCAGTACTTC.

The chain carries TRBV5-4 and TRBJ2-3; 11 positions agree with TRBD2. Germline-derived CDR1 and CDR2 are SGHNT and YYREEE (reference sequence). V shed 3 bases and J 2 bases; nucleotides not matched to a gene: 8. The CDR3 sequence is 17 residues long. CDR3 protein: CASSSGLAGRSTDTQYF. The CDR3 bases are TGTGCCAGCAGCTCCGGACTAGCGGGCAGATCCACAGATACGCAGTATTTT.

This clone has only one observation. V is TRBV5-4 and J is TRBJ1-4; D is possibly TRBD1 (6 bases). The CDR3 contains 14 residues. Germline V gives CDR1 SGHNT, CDR2 YYREEE (reference sequence). Trimming left V 0 bases short and J 7 bases short, with 10 bases between. The CDR3 here is CASSLENRAEKLFF. As DNA, the CDR3 is TGTGCCAGCAGCTTGGAAAACAGGGCTGAAAAACTGTTTTTT.

There are a few counts of this clone. The chain joins TRBV10-2 to TRBJ1-1; 8 bases agree with TRBD1. The trim removed 2 bases at V and 0 bases at J, leaving 14 bases unmatched. CDR3 size: 19 residues. Germline V gene sequence: CDR1 WSHSY, CDR2 SAAADI. The CDR3 DNA reads TGCGCCAGCAGTGAGGGACAGGGAGGGGTATCTTACTTGAACACTGAAGCTTTCTTT. Translating it yields CASSEGQGGVSYLNTEAFF.

The chain recombines TRBV7-6 with TRBJ2-3, with 12 bases that match TRBD2. The CDR3 is made up of 17 amino acids. V shed 2 bases and J 2 bases; nucleotides not matched to a gene: 5. Germline V CDR1 and CDR2: SGHVS, FNYEAQ. CDR3 coding DNA: TGTGCCAGCAGCTTAATGGCTAGCGGGGGGGCCACAGATACGCAGTATTTT. Residues: CASSLMASGGATDTQYF.

This chain uses TRBV5-4 with TRBJ1-2; 9 nucleotides line up with TRBD1. Per germline, CDR1 SGHNT and CDR2 YYREEE (reference sequence). V shed 3 bases and J 5 bases; nucleotides not matched to a gene: 11. The CDR3 contains 16 residues. The DNA for the CDR3 is TGTGCCAGCAGCTCCTCCGGGACAGGGTCAAGTTATGGCTACACCTTC. Encoded protein: CASSSSGTGSSYGYTF.

This chain uses TRBV4-2 with TRBJ1-2; TRBD1 might be the D (5 bases). The CDR3 runs 17 residues. V was shortened by 0 bases and J by 5 bases, with 19 bases between the two germline ends. Germline CDR1 reads LGHNA; CDR2 reads YNFKEQ. CDR3 coding DNA: TGTGCCAGCAGCCAAGATCTCAGGGCGGGATCCTTGTATGGCTACACCTTC. This translates into CASSQDLRAGSLYGYTF.

This rearrangement joins TRBV14 to TRBJ2-7, with 10 nucleotides matching TRBD1. The germline V gene has CDR1 SGHDN and CDR2 FVKESK. This CDR3 region has 15 residues. V gave up 0 bases and J gave up 4 bases; unmatched junction bases: 3. This CDR3 reads CASSQEGTGVYEQYF. CDR3 coding DNA: TGTGCCAGCAGCCAAGAGGGGACAGGGGTTTACGAGCAGTACTTC.

The chain joins TRBV6-2 or TRBV6-3 to TRBJ1-1; D might be TRBD1 (6 bases). The CDR3 is made up of 17 amino acids. The V end was cut by 6 bases, the J end by 7 bases, with 27 bases between. The germline gives CDR1 MNHEY, CDR2 SVGEGT. The CDR3 protein is CASRYPKGPGGHGEAFF. The DNA for the CDR3 is TGTGCCAGCAGATACCCTAAGGGGCCCGGGGGGCATGGTGAAGCTTTCTTT.

The sample holds a few counts of this clone. The V call is TRBV4-2, the J call TRBJ1-5; 8 nucleotides line up with TRBD1. This CDR3 has 20 amino acids. The germline V gene has CDR1 LGHNA and CDR2 YNFKEQ. The trim removed 4 bases at V and 2 bases at J, leaving 19 bases unmatched. CDR3 protein: CASSPYPQTPGQVGNQPQHF. The CDR3 DNA follows: TGTGCCAGCAGCCCGTACCCTCAAACTCCGGGACAGGTGGGCAATCAGCCCCAGCATTTT.

The chain is built from TRBV30 and TRBJ1-2; 7 bases map to TRBD1. The CDR3 length is 16 residues. Per the germline V gene, CDR1 is GTSNPN and CDR2 is SVGIG (reference sequence). Trimming removed 0 bases from V and 3 bases from J; junction bases left unmatched: 10. The CDR3 here is CAWSVPRTGWDYGYTF. CDR3 nucleotides: TGTGCCTGGAGTGTACCCCGGACAGGTTGGGACTATGGCTACACCTTC.

This rearrangement joins TRBV19 to TRBJ1-2; TRBD1 matches at 7 bases. Trimming cost V 0 bases and J 4 bases; bases outside gene matches: 8. CDR3 length: 16 amino acids. Germline assignment: CDR1 LNHDA and CDR2 SQIVND (reference sequence). The CDR3: CASSIEVGQGGYGYTF. The CDR3 bases are TGTGCCAGTAGTATAGAAGTTGGGCAGGGGGGCTATGGCTACACCTTC. Looking up the rest from reference TRBV19 and TRBJ1-2 gives the full variable domain: DGGITQSPKYLFRKEGQNVTLSCEQNLNHDAMYWYRQDPGQGLRLIYYSQIVNDFQKGDIAEGYSVSREKKESFPLTVTSAQKNPTAFYLCASSIEVGQGGYGYTFGSGTRLTVV.